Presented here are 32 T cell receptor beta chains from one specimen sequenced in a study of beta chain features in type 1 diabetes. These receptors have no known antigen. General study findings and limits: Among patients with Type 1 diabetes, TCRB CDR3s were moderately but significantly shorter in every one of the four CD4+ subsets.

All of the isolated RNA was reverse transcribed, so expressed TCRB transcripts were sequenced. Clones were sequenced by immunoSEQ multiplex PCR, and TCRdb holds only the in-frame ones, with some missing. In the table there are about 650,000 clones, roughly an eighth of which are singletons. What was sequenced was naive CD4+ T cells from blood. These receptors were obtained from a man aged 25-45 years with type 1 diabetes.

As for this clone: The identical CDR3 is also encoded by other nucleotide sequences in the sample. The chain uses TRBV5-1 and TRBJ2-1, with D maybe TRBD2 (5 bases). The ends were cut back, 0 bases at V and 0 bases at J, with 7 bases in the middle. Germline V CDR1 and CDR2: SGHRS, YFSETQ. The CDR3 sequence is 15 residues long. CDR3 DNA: TGCGCCAGCAGCTTGGGTGGGAGCTCCTACAATGAGCAGTTCTTC. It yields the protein CASSLGGSSYNEQFF.

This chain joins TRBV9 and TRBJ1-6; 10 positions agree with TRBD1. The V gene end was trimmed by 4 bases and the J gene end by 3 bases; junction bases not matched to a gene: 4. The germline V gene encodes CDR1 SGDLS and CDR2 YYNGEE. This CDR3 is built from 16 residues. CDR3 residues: CASSMGQGIYNSPLHF. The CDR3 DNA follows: TGTGCCAGCAGCATGGGACAGGGGATCTATAATTCACCCCTCCACTTT.

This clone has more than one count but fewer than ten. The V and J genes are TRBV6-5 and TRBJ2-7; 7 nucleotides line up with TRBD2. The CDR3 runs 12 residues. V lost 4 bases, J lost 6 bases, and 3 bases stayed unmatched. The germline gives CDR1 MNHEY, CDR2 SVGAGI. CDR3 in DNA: TGTGCCAGCAGTTGGATAGCGGGCGAGCAGTACTTC. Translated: CASSWIAGEQYF.

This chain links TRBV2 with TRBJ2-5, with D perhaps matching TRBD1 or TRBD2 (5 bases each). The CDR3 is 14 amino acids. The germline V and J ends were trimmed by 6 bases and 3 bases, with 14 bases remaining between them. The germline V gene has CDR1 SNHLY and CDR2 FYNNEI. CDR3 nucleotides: TGTGCCAGCAGCCTGGGACCGTTAGAAGAGACCCAGTACTTC. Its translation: CASSLGPLEETQYF.

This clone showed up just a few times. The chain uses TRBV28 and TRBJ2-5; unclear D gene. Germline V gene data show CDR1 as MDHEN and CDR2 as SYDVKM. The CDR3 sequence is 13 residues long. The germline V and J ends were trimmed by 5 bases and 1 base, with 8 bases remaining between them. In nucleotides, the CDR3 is TGTGCCAGCAGTGAAGGGCCCCAAGAGACCCAGTACTTC. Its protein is CASSEGPQETQYF.

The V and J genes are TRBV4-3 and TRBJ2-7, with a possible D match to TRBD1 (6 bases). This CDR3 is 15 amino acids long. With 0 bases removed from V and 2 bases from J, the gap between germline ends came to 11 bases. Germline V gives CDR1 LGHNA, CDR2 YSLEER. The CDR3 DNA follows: TGCGCCAGCAGCCAAGAATTCGACAGGACCTACGAGCAGTACTTC. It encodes CASSQEFDRTYEQYF.

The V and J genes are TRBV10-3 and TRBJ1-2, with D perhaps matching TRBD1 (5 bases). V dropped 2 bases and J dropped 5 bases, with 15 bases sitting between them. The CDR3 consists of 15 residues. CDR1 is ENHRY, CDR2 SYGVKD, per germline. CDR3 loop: CAISERGTLAYGYTF. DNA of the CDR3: TGTGCCATCAGTGAGCGGGGGACCCTCGCTTATGGCTACACCTTC.

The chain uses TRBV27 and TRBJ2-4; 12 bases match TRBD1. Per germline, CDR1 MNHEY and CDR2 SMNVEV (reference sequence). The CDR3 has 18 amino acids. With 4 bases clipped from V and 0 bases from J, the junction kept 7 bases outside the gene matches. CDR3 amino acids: CASSSPGTGGEAKNIQYF. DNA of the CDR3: TGTGCCAGCAGTTCTCCCGGGACAGGGGGCGAAGCCAAAAACATTCAGTACTTC.

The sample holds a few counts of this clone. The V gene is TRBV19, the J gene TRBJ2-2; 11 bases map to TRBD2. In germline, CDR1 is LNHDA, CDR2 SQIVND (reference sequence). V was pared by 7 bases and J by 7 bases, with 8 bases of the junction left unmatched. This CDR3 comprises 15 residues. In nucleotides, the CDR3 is TGTGCCAGTACCCGACTAGCGGGGTTGGTCGGGGAGCTGTTTTTT. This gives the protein CASTRLAGLVGELFF.

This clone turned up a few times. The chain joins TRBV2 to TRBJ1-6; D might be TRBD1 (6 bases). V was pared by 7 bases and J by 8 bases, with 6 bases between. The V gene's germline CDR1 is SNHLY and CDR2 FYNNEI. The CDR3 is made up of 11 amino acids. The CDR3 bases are TGTGCCAGCAAGGGGGATTCACCCCTCCACTTT. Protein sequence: CASKGDSPLHF.

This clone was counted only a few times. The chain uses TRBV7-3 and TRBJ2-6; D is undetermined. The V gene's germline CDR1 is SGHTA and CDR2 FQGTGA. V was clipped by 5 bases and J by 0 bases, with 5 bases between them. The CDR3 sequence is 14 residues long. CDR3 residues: CASSPTSGANVLTF. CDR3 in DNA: TGTGCCAGCAGCCCCACCTCTGGGGCCAACGTCCTGACTTTC.

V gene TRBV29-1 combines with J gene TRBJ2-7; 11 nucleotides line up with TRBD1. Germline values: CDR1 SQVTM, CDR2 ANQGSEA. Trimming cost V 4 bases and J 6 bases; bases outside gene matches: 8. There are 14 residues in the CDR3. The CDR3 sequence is CSVGPGQGAGEQYF. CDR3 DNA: TGCAGCGTTGGGCCCGGACAGGGGGCCGGCGAGCAGTACTTC.

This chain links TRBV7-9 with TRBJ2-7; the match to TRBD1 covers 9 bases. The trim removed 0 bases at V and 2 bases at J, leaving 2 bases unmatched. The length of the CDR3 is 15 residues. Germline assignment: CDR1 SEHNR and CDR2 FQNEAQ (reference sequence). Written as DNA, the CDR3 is TGTGCCAGCAGCTTAGCGGACAGGGGAACCTACGAGCAGTACTTC. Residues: CASSLADRGTYEQYF.

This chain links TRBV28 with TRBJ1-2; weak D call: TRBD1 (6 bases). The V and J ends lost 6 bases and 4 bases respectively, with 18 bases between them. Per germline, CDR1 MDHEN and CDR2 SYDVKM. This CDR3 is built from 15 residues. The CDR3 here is CASSLTDRSGYGYTF. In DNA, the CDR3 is TGTGCCAGCAGCTTAACGGACAGATCCGGCTATGGCTACACCTTC.

CDR3 region: CASSLWTGGNEQFF. The CDR3, as DNA: TGTGCCAGCAGCCTATGGACCGGAGGGAATGAGCAGTTCTTC. The J gene is TRBJ2-1, the V gene TRBV6-5, with a possible D match to TRBD2 (6 bases). In germline, CDR1 is MNHEY, CDR2 SVGAGI. V lost 6 bases to trimming and J lost 7 bases, with 16 bases between them. The CDR3 extends over 14 amino acids.

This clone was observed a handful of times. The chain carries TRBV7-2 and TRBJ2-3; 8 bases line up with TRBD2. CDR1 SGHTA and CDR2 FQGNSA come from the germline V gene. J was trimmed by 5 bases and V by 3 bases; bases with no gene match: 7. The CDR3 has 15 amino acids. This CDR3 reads CASSFQAGELDTQYF. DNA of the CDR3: TGTGCCAGCAGCTTCCAAGCGGGGGAATTAGATACGCAGTATTTT. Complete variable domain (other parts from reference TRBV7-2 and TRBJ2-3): GAGVSQSPSNKVTEKGKDVELRCDPISGHTALYWYRQSLGQGLEFLIYFQGNSAPDKSGLPSDRFSAERTGGSVSTLTIQRTQQEDSAVYLCASSFQAGELDTQYFGPGTRLTVL.

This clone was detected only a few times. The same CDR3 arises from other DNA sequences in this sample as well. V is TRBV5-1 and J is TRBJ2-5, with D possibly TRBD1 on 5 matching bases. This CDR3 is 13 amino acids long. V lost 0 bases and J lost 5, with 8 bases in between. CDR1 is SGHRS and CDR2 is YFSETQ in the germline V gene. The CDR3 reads CASSLGGGETQYF. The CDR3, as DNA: TGCGCCAGCAGCTTGGGGGGCGGTGAGACCCAGTACTTC. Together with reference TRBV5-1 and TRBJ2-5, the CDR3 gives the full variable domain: KAGVTQTPRYLIKTRGQQVTLSCSPISGHRSVSWYQQTPGQGLQFLFEYFSETQRNKGNFPGRFSGRQFSNSRSEMNVSTLELGDSALYLCASSLGGGETQYFGPGTRLLVL.

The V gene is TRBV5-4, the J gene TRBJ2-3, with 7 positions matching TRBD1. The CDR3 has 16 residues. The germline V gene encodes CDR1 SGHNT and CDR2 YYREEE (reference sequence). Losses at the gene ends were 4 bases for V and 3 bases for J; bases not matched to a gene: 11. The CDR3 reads CASSTHDRAGTDTQYF. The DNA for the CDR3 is TGTGCCAGCAGCACCCATGACAGGGCTGGGACAGATACGCAGTATTTT.

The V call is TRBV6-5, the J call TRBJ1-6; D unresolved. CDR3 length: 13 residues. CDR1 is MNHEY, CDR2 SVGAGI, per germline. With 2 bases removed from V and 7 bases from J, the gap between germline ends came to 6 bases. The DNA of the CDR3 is TGTGCCAGCAGTTACGGGAAGAATTCACCCCTCCACTTT. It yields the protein CASSYGKNSPLHF.

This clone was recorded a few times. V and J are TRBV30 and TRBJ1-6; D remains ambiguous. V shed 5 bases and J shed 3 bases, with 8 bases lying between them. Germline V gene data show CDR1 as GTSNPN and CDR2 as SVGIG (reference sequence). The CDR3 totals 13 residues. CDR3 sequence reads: CAWGEDYNSPLHF. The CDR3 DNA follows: TGTGCCTGGGGAGAGGACTATAATTCACCCCTCCACTTT.

The CDR3 sequence is CASSLLGGREQFF. Here the CDR3 DNA reads TGTGCCAGCAGCTTATTGGGGGGGCGAGAGCAGTTCTTC. The rearrangement uses TRBV7-9 and TRBJ2-1; tentative D call: TRBD2 (7 bases). V dropped 2 bases and J dropped 10 bases, with 12 bases sitting between them. The CDR3 length is 13 residues. Looked up from germline, CDR1 is SEHNR and CDR2 is FQNEAQ (reference sequence).

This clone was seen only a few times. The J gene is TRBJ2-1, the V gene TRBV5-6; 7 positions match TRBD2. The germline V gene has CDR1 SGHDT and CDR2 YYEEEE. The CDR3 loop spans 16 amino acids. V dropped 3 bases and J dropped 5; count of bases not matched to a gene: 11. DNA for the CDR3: TGTGCCAGCAGCTGGTGGGAGGGGAACCGAAACAATGAGCAGTTCTTC. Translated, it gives CASSWWEGNRNNEQFF.

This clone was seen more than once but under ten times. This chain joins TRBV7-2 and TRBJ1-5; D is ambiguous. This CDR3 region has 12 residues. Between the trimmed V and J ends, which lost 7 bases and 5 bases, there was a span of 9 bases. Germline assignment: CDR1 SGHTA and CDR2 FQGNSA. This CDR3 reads CASKAGDQPQHF. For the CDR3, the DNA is TGTGCCAGCAAGGCTGGGGATCAGCCCCAGCATTTT.

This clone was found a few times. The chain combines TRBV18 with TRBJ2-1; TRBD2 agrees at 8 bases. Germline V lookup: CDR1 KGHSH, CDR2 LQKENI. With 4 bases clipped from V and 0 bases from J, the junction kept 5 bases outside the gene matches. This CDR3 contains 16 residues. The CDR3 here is CASSLNSGDSYNEQFF. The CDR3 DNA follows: TGTGCCAGCTCACTAAATAGCGGGGACTCCTACAATGAGCAGTTCTTC.

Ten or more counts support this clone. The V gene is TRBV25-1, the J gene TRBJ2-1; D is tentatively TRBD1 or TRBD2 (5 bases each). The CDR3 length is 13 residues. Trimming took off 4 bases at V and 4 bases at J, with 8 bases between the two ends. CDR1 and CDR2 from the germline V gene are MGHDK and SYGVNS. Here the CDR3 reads CASSGGPYNEQFF. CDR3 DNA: TGTGCCAGCAGTGGGGGACCGTACAATGAGCAGTTCTTC.

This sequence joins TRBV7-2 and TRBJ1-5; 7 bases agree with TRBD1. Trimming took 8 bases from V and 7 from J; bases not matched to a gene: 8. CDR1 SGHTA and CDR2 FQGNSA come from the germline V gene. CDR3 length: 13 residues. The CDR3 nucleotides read TGTGCCAGCGGGCAACAGGGGTCCCAGCCCCAGCATTTT. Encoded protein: CASGQQGSQPQHF.

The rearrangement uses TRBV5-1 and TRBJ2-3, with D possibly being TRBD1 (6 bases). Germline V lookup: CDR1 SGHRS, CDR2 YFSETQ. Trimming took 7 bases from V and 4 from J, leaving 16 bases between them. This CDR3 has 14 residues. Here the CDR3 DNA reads TGCGCCAGCGGCACAGGGATCTCTCCAGATACGCAGTATTTT. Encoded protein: CASGTGISPDTQYF.

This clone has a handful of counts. CDR3 loop: CASSEAGRSNQPQHF. CDR3 DNA: TGTGCCAGCAGTGAAGCGGGGCGGAGCAATCAGCCCCAGCATTTT. The V gene is TRBV6-1, the J gene TRBJ1-5; TRBD1 is a possible D gene (5 bases). Germline V CDR1 and CDR2: MNHNS, SASEGT. The V and J ends lost 0 bases and 1 base respectively, with 7 bases between them. The CDR3 is 15 amino acids.

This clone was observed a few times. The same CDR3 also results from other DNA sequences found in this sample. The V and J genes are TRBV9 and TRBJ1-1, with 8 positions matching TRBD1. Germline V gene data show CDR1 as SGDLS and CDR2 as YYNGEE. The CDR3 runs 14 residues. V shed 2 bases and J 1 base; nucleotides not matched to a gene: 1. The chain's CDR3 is CASSVDRGNTEAFF. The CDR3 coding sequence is TGTGCCAGCAGCGTCGACAGGGGGAACACTGAAGCTTTCTTT.

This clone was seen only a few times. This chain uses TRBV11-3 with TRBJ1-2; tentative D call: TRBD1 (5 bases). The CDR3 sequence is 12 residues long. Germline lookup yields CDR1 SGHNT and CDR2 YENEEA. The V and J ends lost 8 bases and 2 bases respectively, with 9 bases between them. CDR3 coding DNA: TGTGCCAGCGGCGACAGAAACTATGGCTACACCTTC. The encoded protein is CASGDRNYGYTF.

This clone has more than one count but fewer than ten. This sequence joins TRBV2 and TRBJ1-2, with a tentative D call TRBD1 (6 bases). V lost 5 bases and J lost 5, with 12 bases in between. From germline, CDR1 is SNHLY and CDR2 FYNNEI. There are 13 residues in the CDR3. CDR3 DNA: TGTGCCAGCAGTTCCGGGACACGTTATGGCTACACCTTC. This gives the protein CASSSGTRYGYTF.

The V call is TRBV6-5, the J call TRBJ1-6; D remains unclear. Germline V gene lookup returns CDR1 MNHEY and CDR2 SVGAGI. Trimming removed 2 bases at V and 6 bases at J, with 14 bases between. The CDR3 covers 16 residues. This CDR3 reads CASSYGQARLNSPLHF. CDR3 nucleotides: TGTGCCAGCAGTTACGGGCAGGCAAGGCTTAATTCACCCCTCCACTTT.